The clone carrying this T cell receptor (beta chain) was counted many times. No antigen is known for it. The junction had 9 bases not matched to a gene; V was cut back by 6 bases and J by 2 bases. The germline CDR1 and CDR2 sequences are SGHAT and FQNNGV. CDR3 length equals 16 residues. The sample belongs to a study of T-cell memory formation after mild COVID-19. Study at large: The study found TCR clusters largely donor specific. Whole-study findings and limits: Shrinking CD4+ clones resided mostly in CM and EM, and CD8+ ones in EMRA. Clones contracting over day 15 to 85 were CD4/CD8 balanced, with later expanders leaning CD4+.

A 5'RACE reaction primed in the constant segment made cDNA libraries of TCR alpha and TCR beta, and these carried sample barcodes and UMIs. TCRdb processed the 5' RACE reads anew with MiXCR; each CDR3 protein has one entry. The repertoire holds 250,000 to 350,000 distinct CDR3 sequences, with roughly 19% as singletons. This TCR was recovered from a man in his late teens or twenties who had mild COVID-19 (a few samples of this study predate the infection). Cell type and time point are not known. The V gene is TRBV11-2, the J gene TRBJ2-3; 9 nucleotides match TRBD1. The sequenced sample consisted of PBMCs or a T cell subset sorted from them (not recorded which). The CDR3 sequence: CASRPNRGPYTDTQYF. DNA of the CDR3: TGTGCCAGCAGACCCAACAGGGGGCCATACACAGATACGCAGTATTTT.